The subject of this entry is one T cell receptor (beta chain). This clonotype has a count of ten or more. Its antigen is not yet known. No per-base quality is available; no much larger clone lies one base away. The entry originates in a study of CD8 T cells in ankylosing spondylitis (dated by TCRdb to the late 2010s). As for the study more broadly: To find TCR variants linked to disease, the study profiled T cell receptor beta repertoires in ankylosing spondylitis patients and healthy donors. Samples of peripheral blood were taken, and for ankylosing spondylitis patients, synovial fluid was collected as well. The full study cohort was made up of 25 to 30 ankylosing spondylitis patients and fewer than 120 healthy donors.

Findings and caveats that apply to the study as a whole: Some motif variants were previously reported in synovial fluid and blood of reactive arthritis patients, suggesting common disease-initiation mechanisms. The disease-linked clones were reported to be significantly enriched in matched synovial fluid samples from ankylosing spondylitis patients. Blood from ankylosing spondylitis patients appeared to be characterized by a TCR beta motif made up of under ten highly homologous amino acid variants. The disease-linked clones had a CD8+ phenotype and were found at relatively low frequencies in peripheral blood.

The sequencer listed for this sample is Illumina HiSeq 2500. Quantitative 5'-RACE with molecular barcodes was the method used to prepare the TCR beta libraries. On the authors' methods: To identify disease-linked TCR variants, a new computational method was used, one built on a probabilistic model of VDJ rearrangement. TCRdb reworked the public reads: Q25 trimming with fastp, MiXCR clone assembly, productive beta chains retained. Duplicate CDR3 protein sequences are folded into a single record with the most common DNA and genes. The V and J calls were determined by TCRdb, not by the authors. This sample comprises under 85,000 distinct CDR3 sequences, approximately 5% of them detected only once. The ten largest clones represent about 2.2% of the sample. The sequence was collected from a male donor with ankylosing spondylitis or in good health (not recorded which). What was sequenced was blood, either unsorted or a sorted T cell fraction (not recorded which).

This receptor has the CDR3 CASTRTGGVLDTQYF. In nucleotide form, the sequence is TGTGCCAGCACTCGGACAGGGGGTGTTTTGGATACGCAGTATTTT. The chain couples TRBV2 to TRBJ2-3; 10 nucleotides in the junction match TRBD1. The germline V end is reduced by 7 bases and the J end by 6 bases; junction bases left unmatched: 10. From cysteine to phenylalanine, the CDR3 is 15 amino acids long. The retained sequence is limited to the CDR3, 45 bases, with the frame set at the first base. The germline V gene specifies SNHLY as CDR1 and FYNNEI as CDR2.